Presented here are 24 T cell receptor beta chains from one specimen sequenced in a study of cytomegalovirus exposure and HLA in healthy donors. Amplification used 60 Vbeta primers and 13 Jbeta primers. TCRdb's table, derived via immunoSEQ multiplex PCR, lists solely in-frame clones and lacks some. The sample holds about 210,000 clones; 75% to 80% are singletons and the top ten take less than 2%. Sequencing used PBMCs. The receptor set was obtained from a male donor in good health and CMV-seronegative.

The rearrangement joins TRBV10-3 to TRBJ1-4; 9 bases align to TRBD1. J was trimmed by 8 bases and V by 3 bases; bases with no gene match: 7. This CDR3 region has 15 residues. Germline V gene data show CDR1 as ENHRY and CDR2 as SYGVKD. This CDR3 reads CAISDTDRGGEKLFF. The DNA for the CDR3 is TGTGCCATCAGTGATACGGACAGGGGAGGAGAAAAACTGTTTTTT.

This clone was observed a single time. The chain has TRBV5-1 and TRBJ2-1, with 9 nucleotides matching TRBD1. Germline V gene lookup returns CDR1 SGHRS and CDR2 YFSETQ. Germline trimming cut 1 base from V and 0 bases from J; bases unmatched to any gene: 11. The CDR3 is 19 amino acids. Written as DNA, the CDR3 is TGCGCCAGCAGCTTGAGATCCGGGACAGGGCAACCCTCCTACAATGAGCAGTTCTTC. It encodes CASSLRSGTGQPSYNEQFF. The full variable domain, rest sourced from reference TRBV5-1 and TRBJ2-1, is KAGVTQTPRYLIKTRGQQVTLSCSPISGHRSVSWYQQTPGQGLQFLFEYFSETQRNKGNFPGRFSGRQFSNSRSEMNVSTLELGDSALYLCASSLRSGTGQPSYNEQFFGPGTRLTVL.

The J gene is TRBJ2-7, the V gene TRBV10-3, with TRBD1 matching 9 bases. Germline trimming cut 6 bases from V and 5 bases from J; bases unmatched to any gene: 11. The CDR3 covers 15 residues. Germline-derived CDR1 and CDR2 are ENHRY and SYGVKD. The CDR3 DNA follows: TGTGCCATCAGACGAGGACAGGGGCCGGCCCACGAGCAGTACTTC. Its translation is CAIRRGQGPAHEQYF.

In the case of this clone: One junction end does not reproduce the germline sequence, and a read error may be involved. This chain links TRBV25-1 with TRBJ2-3; 7 nucleotides agree with TRBD1. The CDR3 spans 14 residues. The V gene's germline CDR1 is MGHDK and CDR2 SYGVNS. The DNA of the CDR3 is TGTGCCGGCAGTGAATACAGGGGCACAGGTACGCAGTATTTT. Residues: CAGSEYRGTGTQYF.

The genes are TRBV28 and TRBJ2-5; 9 bases map to TRBD2. The trim removed 7 bases at V and 4 bases at J, leaving 4 bases unmatched. The CDR3 length is 13 residues. Germline V gives CDR1 MDHEN, CDR2 SYDVKM. CDR3 coding DNA: TGTGCCAGCACCGCGGGGGGGTTAGAGACCCAGTACTTC. It is translated as CASTAGGLETQYF.

The table lists this clone with a count of one. The chain joins TRBV6-1 to TRBJ1-2, with D tentatively TRBD1 (6 bases). Deletions cut 6 bases from V and 8 bases from J, with 16 bases between. The CDR3 loop spans 13 amino acids. Germline loops: CDR1 MNHNS, CDR2 SASEGT. CDR3: CASSPQGARGYTF. In DNA, the CDR3 is TGTGCCAGCAGCCCACAGGGTGCTAGAGGCTACACCTTC.

This chain links TRBV5-6 with TRBJ2-5, with D unclear. The CDR3 length is 14 residues. The V gene's germline CDR1 is SGHDT and CDR2 YYEEEE. Trimming pared 4 bases from V and 2 bases from J, leaving 12 bases between. CDR3 bases: TGTGCCAGCAGCCCAGGCTCGGTGCAAGAGACCCAGTACTTC. Translating it yields CASSPGSVQETQYF. Supplemented by reference TRBV5-6 and TRBJ2-5, the full variable domain reads DAGVTQSPTHLIKTRGQQVTLRCSPKSGHDTVSWYQQALGQGPQFIFQYYEEEERQRGNFPDRFSGHQFPNYSSELNVNALLLGDSALYLCASSPGSVQETQYFGPGTRLLVL.

The chain links TRBV5-6 to TRBJ2-5; TRBD2 agrees at 10 bases. Judging by the DNA end, TRBJ2-7 fits better; the J call may be wrong. CDR1 and CDR2 (germline): SGHDT, YYEEEE. This CDR3 has 14 residues. The DNA of the CDR3 is TGTGCCAGCAGCTTCGAGCGGGGGGGATACGAGCAGTACTTC. Translating it yields CASSFERGGYEQYF.

Concerning this clone itself: Other DNA sequences from this sample encode an identical CDR3 as well. The chain has TRBV7-2 and TRBJ2-3, with D maybe TRBD2 (5 bases). CDR1 and CDR2 (germline): SGHTA, FQGNSA. Deletions cut 2 bases from V and 6 bases from J, with 9 bases between. CDR3 length: 13 residues. The chain's CDR3 is CASSLKRGDTQYF. In DNA, the CDR3 is TGTGCCAGCAGCTTAAAGCGAGGGGATACGCAGTATTTT.

The chain links TRBV29-1 to TRBJ2-7; 7 bases line up with TRBD1. There are 14 residues in the CDR3. Germline V CDR1 and CDR2: SQVTM, ANQGSEA. V lost 3 bases to trimming and J lost 3 bases; unmatched junction nucleotides: 8. The CDR3, as DNA: TGCAGCGTTGACCCAGGGGGTAAAGGCTACGAGCAGTACTTC. Its translation is CSVDPGGKGYEQYF.

The chain combines TRBV18 with TRBJ2-5, with 11 bases aligning to TRBD1. V shed 2 bases and J 5 bases; nucleotides not matched to a gene: 4. The CDR3 extends over 15 amino acids. Germline CDR1 and CDR2: KGHSH and LQKENI. CDR3 region: CASSPGQGAGETQYF. The DNA of the CDR3 is TGTGCCAGCTCACCAGGACAGGGGGCAGGGGAGACCCAGTACTTC.

The V and J genes are TRBV28 and TRBJ2-1, with 9 bases matching TRBD1. CDR1 is MDHEN and CDR2 is SYDVKM in the germline V gene. The V and J ends lost 5 bases and 2 bases, in that order; junction bases with no gene match: 7. The length of the CDR3 is 16 residues. CDR3 region: CASSLSGTGPYNEQFF. CDR3 nucleotide sequence: TGTGCCAGCAGTCTATCCGGGACAGGGCCCTACAATGAGCAGTTCTTC.

The gene calls are TRBV5-6 and TRBJ2-7, with 8 positions matching TRBD2. J lost 4 bases, V lost 1 base, and 4 bases had no gene match. The CDR3 is 14 amino acids. The germline CDR1 and CDR2 sequences are SGHDT and YYEEEE. CDR3 DNA sequence: TGTGCCAGCAGCTTGACGGGAGGGAGGTACGAGCAGTACTTC. Its translation: CASSLTGGRYEQYF.

The gene calls are TRBV7-9 and TRBJ1-3; TRBD1 matches at 9 bases. The CDR3 length is 15 residues. V shed 6 bases and J 0 bases; nucleotides not matched to a gene: 3. Germline V gene data show CDR1 as SEHNR and CDR2 as FQNEAQ (reference sequence). The CDR3 coding sequence is TGTGCCAGCAGGCCGACAGGGGGCTCTGGAAACACCATATATTTT. It yields the protein CASRPTGGSGNTIYF.

The V and J genes are TRBV29-1 and TRBJ2-2; no firm D call. Trimming shortened V by 3 bases and J by 1 base, and 6 bases separated the two germline ends. Germline lookup yields CDR1 SQVTM and CDR2 ANQGSEA. The CDR3 is 13 residues long. In DNA form, the CDR3 reads TGCAGCGTTGACAGGCGGAACACCGGGGAGCTGTTTTTT. As protein: CSVDRRNTGELFF.

The genes are TRBV28 and TRBJ2-7; D might be TRBD1 (5 bases). Germline CDR1 is MDHEN and CDR2 is SYDVKM. V lost 6 bases and J lost 4, with 19 bases in between. This CDR3 is built from 15 residues. CDR3 DNA sequence: TGTGCCAGCAGCACCACCGGACACAATCCTTACGAGCAGTACTTC. It yields the protein CASSTTGHNPYEQYF.

The chain couples TRBV7-2 to TRBJ1-1, with 7 bases aligning to TRBD1. Unmatched junction bases numbered 5, after V lost 3 bases and J lost 1 base. Germline V gene data show CDR1 as SGHTA and CDR2 as FQGNSA. The CDR3 is 15 amino acids. CDR3 in amino acids: CASSFGAGGNTEAFF. CDR3 nucleotide sequence: TGTGCCAGCAGCTTTGGGGCAGGGGGGAACACTGAAGCTTTCTTT.

The gene calls are TRBV27 and TRBJ1-3; D unclear. The germline CDR1 and CDR2 sequences are MNHEY and SMNVEV (reference sequence). V was trimmed by 6 bases and J by 3 bases, leaving 9 bases between them. This CDR3 region has 13 residues. CDR3 DNA sequence: TGTGCCAGCAGCCCAGAGCGTGGAAACACCATATATTTT. Translation gives CASSPERGNTIYF.

This clone has only one observation. The J gene is TRBJ1-6, the V gene TRBV9; TRBD1 agrees at 8 bases. After removal of 0 bases from V and 7 bases from J, the junction contained 3 bases not matched to a gene. The CDR3 has 15 amino acids. Looked up from germline, CDR1 is SGDLS and CDR2 is YYNGEE. The CDR3 is CASSVGTGWNSPLHF. CDR3 DNA: TGTGCCAGCAGCGTAGGGACAGGGTGGAATTCACCCCTCCACTTT.

This clone was seen just once. The J gene is TRBJ2-7, the V gene TRBV7-9; a possible D gene is TRBD1 (6 bases). V was pared by 5 bases and J by 9 bases, with 20 bases between. Germline CDR1 is SEHNR and CDR2 is FQNEAQ (reference sequence). This CDR3 has 14 amino acids. Here the CDR3 reads CASSTGQTIRGQYF. The DNA of the CDR3 is TGTGCCAGCAGCACCGGACAGACAATCAGGGGGCAGTACTTC.

This clone was counted a few times. CDR3: CASSLATRGLPYNEQFF. CDR3 DNA: TGTGCCAGCAGCCTTGCGACCAGGGGGCTACCTTACAATGAGCAGTTCTTC. V usage is TRBV9 and J usage is TRBJ2-1; 8 nucleotides line up with TRBD1. This CDR3 comprises 17 residues. Germline assignment: CDR1 SGDLS and CDR2 YYNGEE. J lost 4 bases, V lost 4 bases, and 13 bases had no gene match. The variable domain in full, completed from reference TRBV9 and TRBJ2-1, reads DSGVTQTPKHLITATGQRVTLRCSPRSGDLSVYWYQQSLDQGLQFLIQYYNGEERAKGNILERFSAQQFPDLHSELNLSSLELGDSALYFCASSLATRGLPYNEQFFGPGTRLTVL.

The chain employs TRBV7-2 and TRBJ2-5; D unresolved. The CDR3 runs 13 residues. CDR1 SGHTA and CDR2 FQGNSA come from the germline V gene. The V end was cut by 7 bases, the J end by 0 bases, with 9 bases between. The CDR3 protein is CASTKMYQETQYF. CDR3 DNA: TGTGCCAGCACCAAAATGTACCAAGAGACCCAGTACTTC. Full variable domain (rest looked up from reference TRBV7-2 and TRBJ2-5): GAGVSQSPSNKVTEKGKDVELRCDPISGHTALYWYRQSLGQGLEFLIYFQGNSAPDKSGLPSDRFSAERTGGSVSTLTIQRTQQEDSAVYLCASTKMYQETQYFGPGTRLLVL.

This clone has just one count. The rearrangement links TRBV2 to TRBJ2-2; 7 bases are shared with TRBD2. V dropped 6 bases and J dropped 5; count of bases not matched to a gene: 3. The CDR3 totals 13 residues. The germline gives CDR1 SNHLY, CDR2 FYNNEI. The DNA of the CDR3 is TGTGCCAGCAGGGCGGGGGAAACCGGGGAGCTGTTTTTT. This sequence encodes CASRAGETGELFF.

There are a few counts of this clone. The rearrangement uses TRBV7-9 and TRBJ1-3, with 7 nucleotides matching TRBD1. V lost 6 bases to trimming and J lost 0 bases; unmatched junction nucleotides: 5. This CDR3 region has 15 residues. CDR1 and CDR2 (germline): SEHNR, FQNEAQ (reference sequence). CDR3: CASRRQGFSGNTIYF. The CDR3 DNA reads as TGTGCCAGCAGGAGACAGGGTTTCTCTGGAAACACCATATATTTT.